This TCR beta chain was identified in a study of T cell responses to AZD1222 COVID-19 vaccine. Findings and caveats of the study: Mapped onto spike, vaccine-associated CD4 TCRs spanned it and were dominant at 160-218 and 743-854. Reports indicate that nearly half of spike-specific TCRs are directed at unmutated variant regions. A rise in Spike-specific TCR breadth and depth followed two AZD1222 doses.

Sequencing used immunoSEQ multiplex PCR; TCRdb keeps in-frame clones, though not all of them. Of roughly 180,000 clones in the sample, about nine tenths were seen once. About this clone itself: Its antigen is undetermined.

Germline CDR1 is SGHVS and CDR2 is FQNEAQ. Losses at the gene ends were 0 bases for V and 4 bases for J; bases not matched to a gene: 7. The CDR3 has 17 amino acids. The source is an adult who received the AZD1222 COVID-19 vaccine. The source material was peripheral blood, sampled 28 days after the second AZD1222 dose. V and J are TRBV7-8 and TRBJ2-7; 12 nucleotides agree with TRBD2. In DNA, the CDR3 is TGTGCCAGCAGCTTAGCCCGTCTAGCGGGAGGGCCGTACGAGCAGTACTTC. Translating it yields CASSLARLAGGPYEQYF.